The 4 T cell receptor beta chains reported below all come from one sample, sequenced in a study of cytomegalovirus exposure and HLA in healthy donors (dated by TCRdb to 2016 to 2017). Preparation of the library involved the immunoSEQ multiplex PCR assay. TCRdb retrieved this table from immuneACCESS and kept in-frame rearrangements only. Not all clones are present; in checked studies, unresolved V genes account for under half, and no reason is known for the remainder. For this sample the table gives 50,000 to 65,000 clones, of which approximately 95% were detected only once. The biggest ten clones account for more than 6.5% of the sample. The sample taken for sequencing was PBMCs. These receptors all come from a woman younger than 35 in good health and CMV-seropositive.

This chain uses TRBV27 with TRBJ2-2, with TRBD2 matching over 9 bases. There are 16 residues in the CDR3. Germline values: CDR1 MNHEY, CDR2 SMNVEV (reference sequence). The V gene end was trimmed by 7 bases and the J gene end by 6 bases; junction bases not matched to a gene: 12. CDR3 nucleotides: TGTGCCAGCATGGGAACCGGGACTAGCAGGGCCGGGGAGCTGTTTTTT. It encodes CASMGTGTSRAGELFF.

The rearrangement links TRBV6-6 to TRBJ2-3, with D tentatively TRBD1 (6 bases). Deletions cut 5 bases from V and 7 bases from J, with 16 bases between. Germline CDR1 MNHNY, CDR2 SVGAGI (reference sequence). The CDR3 totals 14 residues. The CDR3 DNA reads as TGTGCCAGCAGTAGCCGGGACACGGGATATACGCAGTATTTT. It specifies CASSSRDTGYTQYF.

The V call is TRBV7-8, the J call TRBJ1-1, with 7 bases fitting TRBD1. V shed 4 bases, J shed 5 bases, and the junction held 7 bases outside the gene matches. CDR1 and CDR2 from the germline V gene are SGHVS and FQNEAQ. This CDR3 region has 14 residues. CDR3 in DNA: TGTGCCAGCAGCTCACTAGGGGGCGAAACTGAAGCTTTCTTT. It is translated as CASSSLGGETEAFF. Using reference TRBV7-8 and TRBJ1-1 for the parts outside the CDR3, the full variable domain is GAGVSQSPRYKVAKRGQDVALRCDPISGHVSLFWYQQALGQGPEFLTYFQNEAQLDKSGLPSDRFFAERPEGSVSTLKIQRTQQEDSAVYLCASSSLGGETEAFFGQGTRLTVV.

J is TRBJ1-5 and V is TRBV28; D gene uncertain. The germline gives CDR1 MDHEN, CDR2 SYDVKM. V was cut by 5 bases and J by 4 bases, with 9 bases left in between. The CDR3 is 13 amino acids. As DNA, the CDR3 is TGTGCCAGCAGTCGGGGAGGGAATCAGCCCCAGCATTTT. Its translation: CASSRGGNQPQHF.